This T cell receptor beta chain was recorded in a study of OX40 agonist ivuxolimab in advanced cancers. Notes on the research overall: Ivuxolimab was a fully human IgG2 agonistic monoclonal antibody targeting the costimulatory receptor OX40 (CD134). Intravenous ivuxolimab was administered to patients every 2 weeks at six dose levels: 0.01, 0.1, 0.3, 1.5, 3 and 10 mg/kg. Among the roughly 50 dose-escalation patients, about 19 had hepatocellular carcinoma, approximately 15 melanoma, 9 renal cell carcinoma and 9 head and neck cancer. In the dose-escalation cohort, around four fifths of patients were male, and the mean age was approximately 60 years, with a range of about 23 to 85. Patients were allowed to have had prior anti-PD-1, anti-PD-L1 or anti-CTLA-4 therapy, and around 43% of the dose-escalation patients had been treated with checkpoint inhibitors. Partial responses occurred in three dose-escalation patients, of whom one had hepatocellular carcinoma and two had cutaneous melanoma. The purpose of peripheral TCRbeta sequencing was to test whether ivuxolimab changed TCR sequence diversity and led to clonal T-cell expansion. The paper covers the monotherapy dose-escalation part of the phase I ivuxolimab trial, which included N of about 50 patients. What the study reported, not specific to this receptor: Antigen specificity was not determined for the clonally expanded peripheral T cells. In the 0.1-3.0 mg/kg groups, partial responders were among the patients with the lowest normalized peripheral clonal expansion, particularly in CD8+ T cells. After ivuxolimab, more expanded clones were found on average in CD8+ T cells than in CD4+ T cells. Clonal expansion of both CD4+ and CD8+ blood T cells was observed from baseline to week 6 at doses 0.1 to 3.0 mg/kg. Low levels of normalized T-cell clonal expansion were also seen in some nonresponding patients.

A word on this clone: Its antigen is unknown. It has no much larger one-base neighbor in the sample; base qualities were not kept.

From cysteine to phenylalanine, the CDR3 is 16 amino acids long. Here the CDR3 DNA is all that survives: 48 bases in frame from base 1. V has 6 bases trimmed and J has 6 bases trimmed; junction bases matching no gene number 7. For sequencing of the TCRbeta CDR3 region, genomic DNA was extracted from the sorted cells. The immunoSEQ Assay was used to sequence the TCRbeta CDR3 regions. The table was pulled from immuneACCESS by TCRdb, which kept in-frame rearrangements only. Such tables lose some clones; where checked, under half of the loss comes from unresolved V genes, and the rest has no known cause. This sample has 65,000 to 95,000 clones in its table, and 80% to 90% of those were observed once. The top ten hold 0.65% to 0.95% of the sample. The trial excluded patients who had a history of autoimmune disease or were on systemic immunosuppression. Peripheral blood for TCR sequencing was collected from all dose cohorts at baseline, on cycle 4 day 1, and on cycle 7 day 1. Samples came from an open-label, multicenter, first-in-human phase I dose-escalation trial of ivuxolimab. The trial enrolled adults with locally advanced or metastatic head and neck squamous cell, hepatocellular, melanoma or renal cell carcinoma. Before TCR sequencing, CD4+ T cells and CD8+ T cells were sorted from peripheral blood as separate populations.

The clonotype was recovered from an adult with an advanced solid tumor such as melanoma, head and neck, liver or kidney cancer. The chain uses TRBV23-1 and TRBJ2-1; TRBD2 agrees with 14 junctional bases. TRBV23-1 is an open reading frame whose function is uncertain. The material was CD4+ or CD8+ T cells sorted from blood, obtained in a trial of the OX40 agonist ivuxolimab. Read as DNA, the sequence is TGCGCCAGCAGGGAGGGGACTAGCGGGAGTGGCAATGAGCAGTTCTTC. It encodes CASREGTSGSGNEQFF.